This T cell receptor (beta chain) was documented in a study of regulatory T cells in long-lasting Graves disease. Study conclusions and caveats: Persistent patients shared more public clonotypes (over 2,500) than new patients (roughly 970). Patients whose Graves' disease persisted exhibited lower TCR diversity than those newly diagnosed.

Worth noting for this clonotype: The target antigen is unknown.

Time point in this sample: newly diagnosed GD, antithyroid drugs for less than 3 months. After RNA was extracted from PBMCs, the TCR library was made from it. The CDR3 has 21 amino acids. Germline assignment: CDR1 SEHNR and CDR2 FQNEAQ (reference sequence). V dropped 1 base and J dropped 0; count of bases not matched to a gene: 13. TCR beta libraries were built with iRepertoire HTBI primers and Arm-PCR of CDR3 regions. TCRdb called the multiplex PCR reads again in MiXCR, with one record for every CDR3 protein. The table shows 620,000 or so distinct CDR3 sequences, with roughly 15% occurring only once. This sample was also put to use in a study of T cells in Graves' hyperthyroidism and ophthalmopathy. That work contributes: Blood also held most thyroid clonotypes expanded beyond 0.001.

The chain carries TRBV7-9 and TRBJ2-3; 13 bases are a match to TRBD2. The clonotype was recovered from a woman younger than 45 with Graves disease. The sequenced sample was peripheral blood mononuclear cells (PBMCs), obtained at new diagnosis, from a patient treated with antithyroid drugs. CDR3 bases: TGTGCCAGCAGCTTAGGGGGTCGCGGCGGGACTAGCGGGACTAGCACAGATACGCAGTATTTT. As protein: CASSLGGRGGTSGTSTDTQYF.